This T cell receptor (beta chain) was sequenced during a study of T-cell memory formation after mild COVID-19. TCRdb re-analysed the 5' RACE reads in MiXCR, keeping a single row per CDR3 protein. The sample lists 410,000 or so distinct CDR3 sequences; less than 25% were seen once. The germline V gene encodes CDR1 DFQATT and CDR2 SNEGSKA (reference sequence). The CDR3 sequence is 17 residues long. V lost 0 bases to trimming and J lost 0 bases, with 15 bases between them. The rearrangement uses TRBV20-1 and TRBJ1-5, with D perhaps matching TRBD1 (6 bases). The clonotype was recovered from an adult woman who had mild COVID-19 (a few samples of this study predate the infection). Cell type and time point are not known. Sample: PBMCs or a T cell subset sorted from them (not recorded which). CDR3 sequence reads: CSARDFGPGVSNQPQHF. The CDR3 nucleotides read TGCAGTGCTAGAGACTTCGGACCAGGGGTTAGCAATCAGCCCCAGCATTTT.